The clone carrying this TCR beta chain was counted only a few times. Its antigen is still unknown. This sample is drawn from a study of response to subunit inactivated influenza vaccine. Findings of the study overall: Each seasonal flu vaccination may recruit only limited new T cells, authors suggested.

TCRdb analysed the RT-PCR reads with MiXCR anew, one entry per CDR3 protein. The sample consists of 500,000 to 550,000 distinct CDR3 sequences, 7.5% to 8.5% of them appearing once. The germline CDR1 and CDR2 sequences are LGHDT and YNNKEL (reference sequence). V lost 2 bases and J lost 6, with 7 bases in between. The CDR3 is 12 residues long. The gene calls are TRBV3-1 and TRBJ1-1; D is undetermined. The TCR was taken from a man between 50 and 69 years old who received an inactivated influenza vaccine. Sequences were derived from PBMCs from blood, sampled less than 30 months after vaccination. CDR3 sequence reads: CASSQIGSEAFF. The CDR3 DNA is TGTGCCAGCAGCCAAATAGGATCTGAAGCTTTCTTT.